This TCR beta chain was identified in a study of radiation and T cells in renal cell carcinoma. This sample's time point: baseline pretreatment blood. Treatment described: 15 Gy SBRT to primary tumor, nephrectomy 4 weeks later. Study results and caveats: From baseline, blood top tumor clonotypes peaked at 2 weeks post-radiation.

Points on this clone: The antigen is unknown.

V dropped 1 base and J dropped 9 bases, with 5 bases sitting between them. The CDR3 is made up of 11 amino acids. Germline CDR1 SEHNR, CDR2 FQNEAQ (reference sequence). The method was immunoSEQ multiplex PCR; TCRdb's version includes in-frame clones alone and lacks a portion of them. The sample has some 150,000 clones; approximately 82% are singletons. This TCR was recovered from a woman between 50 and 59 years old with renal cell carcinoma. The input for sequencing was blood, taken from a patient whose treatment included radiotherapy and nephrectomy. J is TRBJ2-3 and V is TRBV7-9; D call uncertain. CDR3 bases: TGTGCCAGCAGCTTAGATCGGACGCAGTATTTT. Protein: CASSLDRTQYF.